One and the same sample provided the 20 T cell receptor beta chains below, sequenced in a study of blood T cell repertoires in COVID-19. Data came from immunoSEQ multiplex PCR; TCRdb stores just in-frame clones and leaves some out. The sample has some 170,000 clones; less than 90% are singletons. The sequencing input was PBMCs or T cells enriched from blood (not recorded which). The receptors here all came from a human donor with acute COVID-19. The donor label of this sample is uncertain.

The rearrangement joins TRBV6-5 to TRBJ2-7; TRBD2 might be the D (7 bases). The ends were cut back, 0 bases at V and 4 bases at J, with 13 bases in the middle. The CDR3 is made up of 15 amino acids. Germline CDR1 reads MNHEY; CDR2 reads SVGAGI. CDR3 bases: TGTGCCAGCAGTTACTCTATCGGGGGGCAATACGAGCAGTACTTC. This gives the protein CASSYSIGGQYEQYF.

The chain links TRBV19 to TRBJ1-5; D unresolved. Trimming left V 0 bases short and J 7 bases short, with 7 bases between. From germline, CDR1 is LNHDA and CDR2 SQIVND (reference sequence). This CDR3 is 13 amino acids long. The CDR3 DNA reads TGTGCCAGTAGTATAGATTCGCGGCAGCCCCAGCATTTT. This translates into CASSIDSRQPQHF.

The V and J genes are TRBV10-3 and TRBJ2-7; D ambiguous. The CDR3 is made up of 13 amino acids. V shed 0 bases and J shed 5 bases, with 8 bases lying between them. Per germline, CDR1 ENHRY and CDR2 SYGVKD. The CDR3, as DNA: TGTGCCATCAGTGAGTCGAAAGTAGACGAGCAGTACTTC. Its protein is CAISESKVDEQYF.

The chain carries TRBV27 and TRBJ2-3, with D possibly being TRBD2 (6 bases). There are 17 residues in the CDR3. The V and J ends lost 3 bases and 0 bases respectively, with 16 bases between them. Germline assignment: CDR1 MNHEY and CDR2 SMNVEV (reference sequence). CDR3 region: CASSFRPFGTSTDTQYF. DNA for the CDR3: TGTGCCAGCAGTTTCCGCCCCTTTGGGACTAGCACAGATACGCAGTATTTT.

The rearrangement joins TRBV3-1 (or the pseudogene TRBV3-2) to TRBJ2-3; 10 bases are a match to TRBD1. V lost 0 bases and J lost 4; bases outside the gene matches: 4. CDR1 and CDR2 from the germline V gene are LGHDT and YNNKEL (reference sequence). The CDR3 runs 16 residues. DNA for the CDR3: TGTGCCAGCAGCCAAGAGGCGGGGACAGGGGCAGATACGCAGTATTTT. Translating it yields CASSQEAGTGADTQYF.

J is TRBJ1-1 and V is TRBV7-2; 9 bases match TRBD1. The CDR3 has 15 residues. After removal of 5 bases from V and 5 bases from J, the junction contained 9 bases not matched to a gene. Germline loops: CDR1 SGHTA, CDR2 FQGNSA. The CDR3 region is CASSTSQGARTEAFF. DNA for the CDR3: TGTGCCAGCAGCACGTCACAGGGGGCTAGAACTGAAGCTTTCTTT.

The chain recombines TRBV10-3 with TRBJ2-7, with D possibly matching TRBD1 (5 bases). V lost 3 bases to trimming and J lost 7 bases, with 16 bases between them. Per germline, CDR1 ENHRY and CDR2 SYGVKD. The CDR3 has 14 residues. Here the CDR3 DNA reads TGTGCCATCAGTGAAGGTCAGGGTAACGGAGAGCAGTACTTC. Its protein is CAISEGQGNGEQYF.

This CDR3 reads CASDLRGYEQYF. DNA for the CDR3: TGTGCCAGCGACCTCAGGGGCTACGAGCAGTACTTC. This rearrangement joins TRBV6-7 to TRBJ2-7, with a tentative D call TRBD1 (6 bases). TRBV6-7 is an open reading frame whose function is uncertain. The V end lost 8 bases, the J end lost 3 bases, and 11 bases lay between the germline ends. The CDR3 has 12 amino acids.

This clone has just a few counts. CDR3 in DNA: TGTGCCAGCACATTGGGACAGGGAAACGAAAAACTGTTTTTT. Its protein product is CASTLGQGNEKLFF. The V call is TRBV6-5, the J call TRBJ1-4, with 9 bases fitting TRBD1. CDR3 length equals 14 residues. Trimming removed 7 bases from V and 8 bases from J; junction bases left unmatched: 8. Germline assignment: CDR1 MNHEY and CDR2 SVGAGI.

The J gene is TRBJ2-1, the V gene TRBV6-6; D gene ambiguous. V lost 7 bases to trimming and J lost 5 bases, with 9 bases between them. This CDR3 region has 12 residues. Germline V CDR1 and CDR2: MNHNY, SVGAGI (reference sequence). The CDR3: CASTWQDNEQFF. The CDR3 nucleotides are TGTGCCAGCACTTGGCAGGACAATGAGCAGTTCTTC.

The chain uses TRBV6-5 and TRBJ1-5; no firm D call. CDR1 MNHEY and CDR2 SVGAGI come from the germline V gene. This CDR3 contains 15 residues. Trimming pared 10 bases from V and 0 bases from J, leaving 16 bases between. CDR3 amino acids: CATRREAYSNQPQHF. The CDR3 coding sequence is TGTGCCACCCGGCGGGAGGCCTATAGCAATCAGCCCCAGCATTTT.

V and J are TRBV27 and TRBJ2-3; maybe TRBD2 (6 bases). V lost 6 bases to trimming and J lost 6 bases, with 19 bases between them. Germline CDR1 and CDR2: MNHEY and SMNVEV (reference sequence). The CDR3 consists of 15 residues. The DNA of the CDR3 is TGTGCCAGCAGCTCTAGAGACCGGGAGTGGGATACGCAGTATTTT. Amino acids: CASSSRDREWDTQYF.

The chain couples TRBV7-9 to TRBJ1-4; D unresolved. V lost 3 bases to trimming and J lost 2 bases, with 13 bases between them. The CDR3 spans 16 residues. Germline-derived CDR1 and CDR2 are SEHNR and FQNEAQ (reference sequence). The CDR3 sequence: CASSFLGGGTNEKLFF. The CDR3 DNA sequence: TGTGCCAGCAGCTTCCTCGGCGGCGGTACTAATGAAAAACTGTTTTTT. Based on the CDR3 plus reference TRBV7-9 and TRBJ1-4, the full variable domain is DTGVSQNPRHKITKRGQNVTFRCDPISEHNRLYWYRQTLGQGPEFLTYFQNEAQLEKSRLLSDRFSAERPKGSFSTLEIQRTEQGDSAMYLCASSFLGGGTNEKLFFGSGTQLSVL.

The CDR3 reads CASSLRDRGLTEAFF. The CDR3 region has the DNA TGTGCCAGCAGCTTGAGGGACAGGGGTTTGACTGAAGCTTTCTTT. The chain recombines TRBV5-5 with TRBJ1-1, with 10 bases identical to TRBD1. The V gene's germline CDR1 is SGHKS and CDR2 YYEKEE (reference sequence). The CDR3 consists of 15 residues. Trimming at V came to 1 base and at J to 5 bases, leaving 5 bases not matched to a gene.

CDR3 nucleotide sequence: TGCAGCGTTGGGTCAGGGGGCCACGCCGGGGAGCTGTTTTTT. The encoded protein is CSVGSGGHAGELFF. This chain links TRBV29-1 with TRBJ2-2; 8 nucleotides line up with TRBD1. The CDR3 contains 14 residues. Trimming removed 4 bases from V and 6 bases from J; junction bases left unmatched: 7. Germline assignment: CDR1 SQVTM and CDR2 ANQGSEA.

V usage is TRBV12-3 or TRBV12-4 and J usage is TRBJ1-2, with D possibly TRBD1 on 5 matching bases. Trimming took 7 bases from V and 5 from J, leaving 14 bases between them. This CDR3 spans 13 amino acids. CDR3 amino acids: CASIPGAGYGYTF. The DNA of the CDR3 is TGTGCCAGCATCCCTGGGGCGGGGTATGGCTACACCTTC.

V usage is TRBV24-1 and J usage is TRBJ2-1, with D possibly being TRBD2 (5 bases). This CDR3 is 17 amino acids long. Germline CDR1 and CDR2: KGHDR and SFDVKD. Trimming shortened V by 0 bases and J by 12 bases, and 23 bases separated the two germline ends. CDR3 in DNA: TGTGCCACCAGTGATTTGCGGGGTAGCGCGGGTATGTCGGGGCAGTTCTTC. It specifies CATSDLRGSAGMSGQFF.

V gene TRBV19 combines with J gene TRBJ1-2, with 11 bases lining up with TRBD1. This CDR3 is built from 14 residues. V lost 3 bases and J lost 3; bases outside the gene matches: 0. The germline V gene has CDR1 LNHDA and CDR2 SQIVND (reference sequence). The CDR3 protein is CASSMGQGDYGYTF. CDR3 DNA: TGTGCCAGTAGTATGGGACAGGGGGACTATGGCTACACCTTC.

This clone appeared once. This chain links TRBV5-4 with TRBJ1-1; the D is unclear. The germline V and J ends were trimmed by 6 bases and 1 base, with 13 bases remaining between them. The CDR3 is 14 amino acids. Per the germline V gene, CDR1 is SGHNT and CDR2 is YYREEE (reference sequence). The CDR3 sequence is CASTGIHENTEAFF. In DNA, the CDR3 is TGTGCCAGCACAGGTATCCATGAGAACACTGAAGCTTTCTTT. The full variable domain, its missing parts supplied by reference TRBV5-4 and TRBJ1-1, is ETGVTQSPTHLIKTRGQQVTLRCSSQSGHNTVSWYQQALGQGPQFIFQYYREEENGRGNFPPRFSGLQFPNYSSELNVNALELDDSALYLCASTGIHENTEAFFGQGTRLTVV.

This chain joins TRBV19 and TRBJ1-2; 10 positions agree with TRBD1. The CDR3 runs 15 residues. V lost 3 bases, J lost 4 bases, and 5 bases stayed unmatched. The germline CDR1 and CDR2 sequences are LNHDA and SQIVND (reference sequence). The CDR3 loop is CASSIGQGVSYGYTF. In DNA form, the CDR3 reads TGTGCCAGTAGTATCGGACAGGGGGTAAGCTATGGCTACACCTTC.